This T cell receptor beta chain originates from a study of blood T cells in healthy people across ages. Findings and limits, study-wide: Long-lived and aged donors differed, with more naive CD4+ cells and higher diversity in the long-lived.

Donors were systemically healthy Caucasian individuals from Russia aged about 6 to 95 years. Worth noting for this clonotype: Its antigen is currently unknown.

A second PCR, run for about 7 to 11 cycles, used a sample-barcoded 5' primer plus a J-beta primer mix. MiXCR, run by TCRdb on the 5' RACE reads, gives a single entry per CDR3 protein. The data hold some 880,000 distinct CDR3 sequences, with around 34% observed a single time. This clonotype was sampled from a man aged 18 to 29 in good health. Sequenced material: blood.

CDR3 sequence reads: CASSVPAEDLELYF. CDR3 DNA sequence: TGTGCCAGCAGTGTTCCGGCCGAGGATCTTGAGCTGTACTTC. J is TRBJ2-5 and V is TRBV12-3 or TRBV12-4; D not certain. V was pared by 5 bases and J by 13 bases, with 23 bases between. There are 14 residues in the CDR3.